The rows below give T cell receptor beta chains drawn from one sample of a study of CD8 T cells in Susac syndrome. Using its own MiXCR run on the immunoSEQ multiplex PCR reads, TCRdb lists one record per CDR3 protein. The sample lists 150,000 to 200,000 distinct CDR3 sequences, around 94% occurring once. Sequences were obtained from CD4+ T cells from PBMCs. These receptors came from a human donor with multiple sclerosis. The conserved cysteine and the conserved F or W are not part of the CDR3 here.

J | V | CDR3
TRBJ2-5 | TRBV5-1 | ASRDSETQY
TRBJ1-1 | TRBV29-1 | SAGQLNTEAF
TRBJ2-1 | TRBV9 | ASSVDRREGYNEQF
TRBJ2-2 | TRBV6-5 | ASSYRASGNTGELF
TRBJ2-7 | TRBV12-3/TRBV12-4 | ASSQLTGHLREQY
TRBJ2-6 | TRBV19 | ASSATGTGSGANVLT
TRBJ2-7 | TRBV5-1 | ASSVQGDTYEQY
TRBJ1-2 | TRBV29-1 | SVRTGGVYGYT
TRBJ1-1 | TRBV5-5 | ASSPQRTEAF
TRBJ2-5 | TRBV7-9 | ASSLMAVQETQY
TRBJ2-1 | TRBV18 | ASSSLAGASGMWF
TRBJ1-5 | TRBV3-1 | ASSQEQGRPQH